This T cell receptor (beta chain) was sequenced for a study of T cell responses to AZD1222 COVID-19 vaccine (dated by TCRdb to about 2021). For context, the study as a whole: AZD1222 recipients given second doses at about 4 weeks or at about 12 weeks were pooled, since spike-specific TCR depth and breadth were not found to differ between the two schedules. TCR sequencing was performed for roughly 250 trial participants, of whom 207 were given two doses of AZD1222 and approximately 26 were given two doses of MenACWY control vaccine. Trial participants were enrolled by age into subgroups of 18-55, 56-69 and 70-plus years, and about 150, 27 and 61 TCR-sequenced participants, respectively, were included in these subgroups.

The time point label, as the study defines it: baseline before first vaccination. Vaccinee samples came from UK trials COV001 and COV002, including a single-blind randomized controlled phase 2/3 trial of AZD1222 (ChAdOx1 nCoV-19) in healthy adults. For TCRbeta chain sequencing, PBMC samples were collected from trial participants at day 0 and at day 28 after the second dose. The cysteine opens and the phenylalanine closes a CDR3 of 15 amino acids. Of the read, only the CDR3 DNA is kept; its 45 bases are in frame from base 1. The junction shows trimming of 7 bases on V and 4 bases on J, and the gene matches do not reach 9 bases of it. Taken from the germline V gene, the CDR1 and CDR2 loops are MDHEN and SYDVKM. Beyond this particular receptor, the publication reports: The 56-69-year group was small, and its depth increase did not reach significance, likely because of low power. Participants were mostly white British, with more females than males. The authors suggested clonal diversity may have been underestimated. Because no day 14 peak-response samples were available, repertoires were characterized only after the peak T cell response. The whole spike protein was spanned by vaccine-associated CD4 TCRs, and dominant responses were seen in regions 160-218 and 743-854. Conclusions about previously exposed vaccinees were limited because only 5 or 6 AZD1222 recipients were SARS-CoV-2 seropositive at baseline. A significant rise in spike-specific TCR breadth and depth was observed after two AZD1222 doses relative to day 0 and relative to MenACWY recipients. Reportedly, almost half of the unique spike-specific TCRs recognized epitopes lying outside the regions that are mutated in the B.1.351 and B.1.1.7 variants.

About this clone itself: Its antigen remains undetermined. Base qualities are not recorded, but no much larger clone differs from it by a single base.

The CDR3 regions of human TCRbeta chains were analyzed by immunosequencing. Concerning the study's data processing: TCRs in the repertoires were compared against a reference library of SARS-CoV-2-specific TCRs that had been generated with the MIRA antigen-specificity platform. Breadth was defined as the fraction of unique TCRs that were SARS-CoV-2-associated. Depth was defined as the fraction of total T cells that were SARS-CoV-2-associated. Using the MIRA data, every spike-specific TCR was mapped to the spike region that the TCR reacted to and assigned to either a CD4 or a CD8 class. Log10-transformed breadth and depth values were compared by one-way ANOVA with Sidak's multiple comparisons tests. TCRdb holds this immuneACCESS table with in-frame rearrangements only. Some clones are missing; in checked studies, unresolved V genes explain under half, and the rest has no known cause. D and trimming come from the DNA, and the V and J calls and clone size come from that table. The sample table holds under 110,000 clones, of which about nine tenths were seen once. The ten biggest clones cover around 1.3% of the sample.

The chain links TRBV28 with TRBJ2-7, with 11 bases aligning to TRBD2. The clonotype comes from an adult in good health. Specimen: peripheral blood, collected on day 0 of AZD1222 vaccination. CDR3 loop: CASTSLAGALYEQYF. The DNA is TGTGCCAGCACCTCACTAGCGGGGGCCCTATACGAGCAGTACTTC. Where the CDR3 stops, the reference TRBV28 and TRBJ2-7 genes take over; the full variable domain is DVKVTQSSRYLVKRTGEKVFLECVQDMDHENMFWYRQDPGLGLRLIYFSYDVKMKEKGDIPEGYSVSREKKERFSLILESASTNQTSMYLCASTSLAGALYEQYFGPGTRLTVT.